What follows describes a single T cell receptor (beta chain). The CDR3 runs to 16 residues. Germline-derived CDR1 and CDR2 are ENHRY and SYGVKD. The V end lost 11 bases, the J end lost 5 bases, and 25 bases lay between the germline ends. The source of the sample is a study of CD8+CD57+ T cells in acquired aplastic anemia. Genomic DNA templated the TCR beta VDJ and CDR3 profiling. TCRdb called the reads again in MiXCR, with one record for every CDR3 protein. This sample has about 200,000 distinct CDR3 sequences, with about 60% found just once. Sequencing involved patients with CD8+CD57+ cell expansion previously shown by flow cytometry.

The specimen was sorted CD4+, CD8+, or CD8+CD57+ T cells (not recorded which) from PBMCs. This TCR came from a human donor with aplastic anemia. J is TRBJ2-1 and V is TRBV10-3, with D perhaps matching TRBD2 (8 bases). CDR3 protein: CAFSTGTSDHHNEQFF. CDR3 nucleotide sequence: TGTGCCTTCTCGACAGGGACTAGTGATCACCACAATGAGCAGTTCTTC.